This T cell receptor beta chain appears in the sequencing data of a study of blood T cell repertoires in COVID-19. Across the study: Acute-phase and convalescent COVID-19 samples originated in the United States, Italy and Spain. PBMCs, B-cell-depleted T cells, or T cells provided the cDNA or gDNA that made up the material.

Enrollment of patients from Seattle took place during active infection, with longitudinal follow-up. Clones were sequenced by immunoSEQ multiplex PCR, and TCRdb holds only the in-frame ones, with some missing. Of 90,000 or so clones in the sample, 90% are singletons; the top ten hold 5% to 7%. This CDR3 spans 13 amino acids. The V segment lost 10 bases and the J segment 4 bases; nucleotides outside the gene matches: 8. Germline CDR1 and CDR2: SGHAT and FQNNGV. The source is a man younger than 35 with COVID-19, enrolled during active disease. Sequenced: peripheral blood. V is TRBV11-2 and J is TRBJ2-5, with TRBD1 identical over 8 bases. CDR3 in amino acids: CATSGTGRETQYF. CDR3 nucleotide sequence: TGTGCCACTTCGGGGACAGGAAGAGAGACCCAGTACTTC.